The 5 T cell receptor beta chains presented below share a single source sample, sequenced in a study of blood T cell repertoires in COVID-19 (TCRdb year 2020). Library generation was performed with the immunoSEQ multiplex PCR assay. TCRdb holds this immuneACCESS table with in-frame rearrangements only. Some clones are missing; in checked studies, unresolved V genes explain under half, and the rest has no known cause. The sample yields tens of thousands of clones; roughly 91% were counted once. Roughly 14% of the sample lies in the top ten. Sequencing was done on a sample of peripheral blood. The receptors derive from a man between 70 and 80 years old with active or convalescent COVID-19.

This chain connects TRBV25-1 to TRBJ1-2; TRBD1 agrees at 7 bases. The CDR3 loop spans 16 amino acids. The junction had 14 bases not matched to a gene; V was cut back by 2 bases and J by 8 bases. Per the germline V gene, CDR1 is MGHDK and CDR2 is SYGVNS. CDR3 in DNA: TGTGCCAGCAGTGAAGCAGGAGGGACAGTAGCCCTGGGCTACACCTTC. Amino acids: CASSEAGGTVALGYTF.

The J gene is TRBJ1-1, the V gene TRBV6-5, with D perhaps TRBD1 (6 bases). V was pared by 0 bases and J by 5 bases, with 13 bases between. Per the germline V gene, CDR1 is MNHEY and CDR2 is SVGAGI. CDR3 size: 15 residues. The CDR3 nucleotides are TGTGCCAGCAGTTACTCGGTCGGGGGGCGGACTGAAGCTTTCTTT. It yields the protein CASSYSVGGRTEAFF.

The chain carries TRBV28 and TRBJ2-7, with D hard to call. Germline V gene sequence: CDR1 MDHEN, CDR2 SYDVKM. The CDR3 extends over 13 amino acids. The V and J ends lost 3 bases and 2 bases respectively, with 8 bases between them. The CDR3 nucleotides are TGTGCCAGCAGTTTGGAGAATACCTACGAGCAGTACTTC. It encodes CASSLENTYEQYF.

This chain connects TRBV29-1 to TRBJ1-3; maybe TRBD1 (5 bases). The CDR3 contains 11 residues. Germline values: CDR1 SQVTM, CDR2 ANQGSEA. V gave up 5 bases and J gave up 7 bases, with 9 bases separating them. The CDR3 reads CSVQGGNTIYF. CDR3 nucleotides: TGCAGCGTTCAGGGTGGGAACACCATATATTTT.

The chain recombines TRBV28 with TRBJ2-5; 8 nucleotides line up with TRBD2. The V gene's germline CDR1 is MDHEN and CDR2 SYDVKM. The CDR3 is 15 residues long. With 3 bases clipped from V and 3 bases from J, the junction kept 6 bases outside the gene matches. As DNA, the CDR3 is TGTGCCAGCAGTTTCCCCGGGGGGGGGAAAGAGACCCAGTACTTC. As protein: CASSFPGGGKETQYF.